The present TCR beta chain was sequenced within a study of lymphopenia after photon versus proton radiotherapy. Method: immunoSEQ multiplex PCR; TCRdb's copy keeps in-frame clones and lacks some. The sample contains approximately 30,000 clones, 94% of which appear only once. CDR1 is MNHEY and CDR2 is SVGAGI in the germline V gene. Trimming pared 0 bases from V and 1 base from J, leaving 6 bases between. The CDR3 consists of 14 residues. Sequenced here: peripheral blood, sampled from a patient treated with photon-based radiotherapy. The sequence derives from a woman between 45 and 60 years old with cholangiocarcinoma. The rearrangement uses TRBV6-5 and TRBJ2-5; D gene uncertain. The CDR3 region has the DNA TGTGCCAGCAGTTACTCCCAGTCCCAAGAGACCCAGTACTTC. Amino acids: CASSYSQSQETQYF.